Listed below are T cell receptor beta chains from one sample, sequenced in a study of Ad26.COV2.S vaccination and SARS-CoV-2 variants. Profiling relied on immunoSEQ multiplex PCR, and the TCRdb table lists in-frame clones only, not all of them. The sample includes around 450,000 clones, about 88% of them seen just once. The material sequenced was peripheral blood, taken in a trial of Ad26.COV2.S vaccine versus placebo. The origin of the receptors is a person aged 18-60 years who received the Ad26.COV2.S COVID-19 vaccine or a placebo. Both conserved end residues are part of each CDR3. D genes are given only for firm matches. The size field is filled for only some rows; it gives once, few, many or a size class.

TRBJ2-3 TRBV5-1 TRBD1 - CASSSLGQGSTDTQYF TGCGCCAGCAGCTCTCTCGGACAGGGGAGCACAGATACGCAGTATTTT
TRBJ1-3 TRBV9 - - CASSSPRGGGNTIYF TGTGCCAGCAGCTCCCCGAGGGGTGGCGGAAACACCATATATTTT
TRBJ2-6 TRBV19 - - CASLREGGANVLTF TGTGCCAGTTTACGAGAAGGTGGGGCCAACGTCCTGACTTTC
TRBJ1-2 TRBV6-2/TRBV6-3 - - CASSYPTVNYGYTF TGTGCCAGCAGTTACCCGACAGTGAACTATGGCTACACCTTC
TRBJ2-1 TRBV19 - few CASSMGTLAEQFF TGTGCCAGTAGTATGGGGACTCTCGCCGAGCAGTTCTTC
TRBJ1-1 TRBV10-3 - - CAISVHKNTEAFF TGTGCCATCAGTGTGCACAAGAACACTGAAGCTTTCTTT
TRBJ1-2 TRBV28 - - CASSSIGPPEGFGYTF TGTGCCAGCAGTTCGATAGGGCCCCCGGAAGGGTTCGGCTACACCTTC
TRBJ1-4 TRBV15 TRBD1 - CATSRGPGGNEKLFF TGTGCCACCAGCAGAGGGCCAGGGGGGAATGAAAAACTGTTTTTT
TRBJ1-6 TRBV2 - - CASSEAGAFRHNSPLHF TGTGCCAGCAGTGAGGCAGGGGCCTTCCGTCATAATTCACCCCTCCACTTT
TRBJ1-1 TRBV15 - - CATSRGGWNTEAFF TGTGCCACCAGCAGGGGGGGGTGGAACACTGAAGCTTTCTTT
TRBJ2-3 TRBV18 - few CASSPGTDTQYF TGTGCCAGCTCACCTGGCACAGATACGCAGTATTTT
TRBJ2-3 TRBV7-9 - - CASRYTGEGTDTQYF TGTGCCAGCAGGTATACAGGGGAGGGCACAGATACGCAGTATTTT
TRBJ1-1 TRBV9 - few CASSRDPLNTEAFF TGTGCCAGCAGCCGGGACCCCCTGAACACTGAAGCTTTCTTT
TRBJ2-5 TRBV7-3 - - CASSQGNTETQYF TGTGCCAGCAGCCAAGGAAACACGGAGACCCAGTACTTC
TRBJ2-2 TRBV4-3 - few CASRGSELGAGELFF TGCGCCAGCAGGGGTTCAGAGCTGGGGGCCGGGGAGCTGTTTTTT
TRBJ1-1 TRBV7-2 - - CASSPLWAEAFF TGTGCCAGCAGCCCCCTTTGGGCTGAAGCTTTCTTT
TRBJ2-3 TRBV5-4 TRBD2 - CASSPMGLAGPNTQYF TGTGCCAGCAGCCCCATGGGACTAGCGGGGCCCAATACGCAGTATTTT
TRBJ1-1 TRBV27 - - CASSLRGGDTEAFF TGTGCCAGCAGTTTAAGGGGGGGGGACACTGAAGCTTTCTTT
TRBJ1-2 TRBV19 - - CASSIAWQGSYGYTF TGTGCCAGTAGTATAGCCTGGCAGGGAAGCTATGGCTACACCTTC
TRBJ2-2 TRBV28 - - CASSWGPMVSGELFF TGTGCCAGCAGTTGGGGTCCTATGGTATCCGGGGAGCTGTTTTTT
TRBJ1-2 TRBV16 TRBD1 few CASSRARDRGHIYGYTF TGTGCCAGCAGCCGCGCCCGGGACAGGGGGCATATCTATGGCTACACCTTC
TRBJ1-1 TRBV25-1 - - CASSGVGNTEAFF TGTGCCAGCAGTGGAGTTGGGAACACTGAAGCTTTCTTT
TRBJ1-6 TRBV5-1 TRBD1 - CASSARPGQGNSPLHF TGCGCCAGCAGCGCCCGGCCGGGACAGGGAAATTCACCCCTCCACTTT
TRBJ1-3 TRBV9 - few CASSARDRSGNTIYF TGTGCCAGCAGCGCCCGGGACCGCTCTGGAAACACCATATATTTT
TRBJ1-5 TRBV5-1 - few CASSLGTDSYSNQPQHF TGCGCCAGCAGCTTGGGAACGGACAGTTATAGCAATCAGCCCCAGCATTTT
TRBJ1-1 TRBV5-4 - - CASSLRETEAFF TGTGCCAGCAGCTTAAGGGAAACTGAAGCTTTCTTT
TRBJ2-5 TRBV25-1 - - CASSDHDRSKETQYF TGTGCCAGCAGTGACCACGACAGAAGTAAAGAGACCCAGTACTTC
TRBJ2-1 TRBV12-5 TRBD2 - CASGLRLAGYNEQFF TGTGCTAGTGGTTTGAGGCTAGCGGGATACAATGAGCAGTTCTTC
TRBJ2-2 TRBV7-6 - - CASSFSATRTTGELFF TGTGCCAGCAGCTTTTCCGCGACTAGAACCACCGGGGAGCTGTTTTTT
TRBJ2-5 TRBV9 TRBD2 - CASSQLAGVQETQYF TGTGCCAGCAGTCAACTAGCGGGGGTTCAAGAGACCCAGTACTTC
TRBJ1-1 TRBV3-1/TRBV3-2 TRBD1 - CASSPTGTGVNTEAFF TGTGCCAGCAGCCCTACCGGGACAGGGGTGAACACTGAAGCTTTCTTT
TRBJ2-2 TRBV4-3 - - CASSQEYSSVGTGELFF TGCGCCAGCAGCCAAGAGTACTCAAGCGTCGGGACCGGGGAGCTGTTTTTT
TRBJ2-3 TRBV11-1 TRBD2 - CASSLYRAGDSDTQYF TGTGCCAGCAGCTTATACCGAGCGGGAGATTCAGATACGCAGTATTTT
TRBJ1-6 TRBV28 TRBD1 - CASRTPGQGRNSPLHF TGTGCCAGCAGGACCCCGGGACAGGGACGGAATTCACCCCTCCACTTT
TRBJ1-2 TRBV3-1/TRBV3-2 - - CASSNTVNYGYTF TGTGCCAGCAGTAACACGGTAAACTATGGCTACACCTTC
TRBJ2-5 TRBV10-3 - once CAISAGGETQYF TGTGCCATCAGTGCAGGCGGAGAGACCCAGTACTTC
TRBJ2-7 TRBV5-1 - - CASSFGGEQYF TGCGCCAGCAGCTTCGGGGGCGAGCAGTACTTC
TRBJ1-5 TRBV5-1 - few CASSIGQNQPQHF TGCGCCAGCAGCATAGGACAGAATCAGCCCCAGCATTTT
TRBJ1-1 TRBV5-1 - - CASSLILATNTEAFF TGCGCCAGCAGCTTGATTTTGGCAACCAACACTGAAGCTTTCTTT
TRBJ2-3 TRBV21-1 - - CASSPHSGPTDTQYF TGTGCCAGCAGCCCCCATAGCGGTCCCACAGATACGCAGTATTTT
TRBJ1-1 TRBV4-3 TRBD1 - CASSRVWGDRGNTEAFF TGCGCCAGCAGCCGAGTCTGGGGGGACAGGGGAAACACTGAAGCTTTCTTT
TRBJ1-2 TRBV12-3/TRBV12-4 - few CASSQGRNYGYTF TGTGCCAGCAGTCAGGGACGGAACTATGGCTACACCTTC
TRBJ2-1 TRBV4-3 TRBD1 - CASSQVGTGYATEQFF TGCGCCAGCAGCCAAGTAGGGACAGGGTATGCCACTGAGCAGTTCTTC